This TCR beta chain was retrieved from a study of response to subunit inactivated influenza vaccine. Study-wide findings and caveats: Seasonal influenza vaccination, on each occasion, was suggested by the authors to recruit few new T cells.

In its sample, this clonotype was seen a few times. Its cognate antigen is unknown. TCRdb itself ran the RT-PCR reads through MiXCR, one entry per CDR3 protein. The sample shows around 650,000 distinct CDR3 sequences, 15% to 19% of them seen only once. The sample here was PBMCs from blood, taken roughly 12 days after vaccination. This TCR came from a man in his forties or fifties who received an inactivated influenza vaccine.

The CDR3 is CASSHFFGTENNEQFF. The CDR3 nucleotides read TGTGCCAGCAGCCATTTTTTCGGGACCGAAAACAATGAGCAGTTCTTC. This chain joins TRBV11-2 and TRBJ2-1; D tentatively fits TRBD1 or TRBD2 (5 bases each). The CDR3 length is 16 residues. Germline assignment: CDR1 SGHAT and CDR2 FQNNGV. The V and J ends lost 5 bases and 5 bases respectively, with 19 bases between them.